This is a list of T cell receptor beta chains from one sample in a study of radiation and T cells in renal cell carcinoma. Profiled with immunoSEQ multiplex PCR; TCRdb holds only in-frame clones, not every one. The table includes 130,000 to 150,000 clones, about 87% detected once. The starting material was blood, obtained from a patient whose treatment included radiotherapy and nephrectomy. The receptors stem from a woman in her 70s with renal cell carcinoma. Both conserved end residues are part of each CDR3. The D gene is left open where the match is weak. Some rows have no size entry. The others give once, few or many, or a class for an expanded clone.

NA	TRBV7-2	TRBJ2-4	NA	TGTGCCAGCAGCTTAAATCCACAGAGGGACATTCAGTACTTC	CASSLNPQRDIQYF
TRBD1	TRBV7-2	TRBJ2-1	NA	TGTGCCAGCAGCGCCGGGACAGGGGGCGGTGAGCAGTTCTTC	CASSAGTGGGEQFF
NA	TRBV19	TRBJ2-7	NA	TGTGCCAGTAGTAGCGGGGCACTCTACGAGCAGTACTTC	CASSSGALYEQYF
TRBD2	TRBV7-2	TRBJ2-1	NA	TGTGCCAGCAGCAACGGACTAGCGGGGGGTACACAGTTCTTC	CASSNGLAGGTQFF
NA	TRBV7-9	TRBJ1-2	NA	TGTGCCAGCAGTTCTGCGACGACCGGAGGCTACACCTTC	CASSSATTGGYTF
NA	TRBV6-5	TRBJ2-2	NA	TGTGCCAGCAGCTCGAACACCGGGGAGCTGTTTTTT	CASSSNTGELFF
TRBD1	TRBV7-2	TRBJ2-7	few	TGTGCCAGCAGCTCCTGGACAGGGTACTACGAGCAGTACTTC	CASSSWTGYYEQYF
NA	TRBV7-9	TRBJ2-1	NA	TGTGCCAGCAGCTTCTTACAGGGAGGCAATGAGCAGTTCTTC	CASSFLQGGNEQFF
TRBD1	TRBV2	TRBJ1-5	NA	TGTGCCAGCAGTGGTTTGCAGGGGGTGATTCAGCCCCAGCATTTT	CASSGLQGVIQPQHF
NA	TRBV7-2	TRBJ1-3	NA	TGTGCCAGCAGCTGGCAGGGAAACACCATATATTTT	CASSWQGNTIYF
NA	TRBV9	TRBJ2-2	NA	TGTGCCAGCAGCGTCGGGGTTACGAACACCGGGGAGCTGTTTTTT	CASSVGVTNTGELFF
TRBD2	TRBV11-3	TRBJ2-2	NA	TGTGCCAGCAGCGGGCAGCTAGCGGGGGGGAACACCGGGGAGCTGTTTTTT	CASSGQLAGGNTGELFF
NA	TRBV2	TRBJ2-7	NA	TGTGCCAGCAGTGCTGGAAGGTCCTACGAGCAGTACTTC	CASSAGRSYEQYF
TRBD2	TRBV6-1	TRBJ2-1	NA	TGTGCCAGCAGGATGACTAGCGGGGGGGCCCGGGAGCAGTTCTTC	CASRMTSGGAREQFF
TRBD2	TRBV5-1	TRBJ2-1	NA	TGCGCCAGCTCCCCGCGACGGGGGGTTTACAATGAGCAGTTCTTC	CASSPRRGVYNEQFF
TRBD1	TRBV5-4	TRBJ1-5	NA	TGTGCCAGCAGCCCTGACAGGGGCAATCAGCCCCAGCATTTT	CASSPDRGNQPQHF
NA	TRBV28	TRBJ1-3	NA	TGTGCCAGCAGTCCGTCGGGGAGCTCTGGAAACACCATATATTTT	CASSPSGSSGNTIYF
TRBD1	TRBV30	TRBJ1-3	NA	TGTGCCTGGAGTACAGGGGCGGCTGGAAACACCATATATTTT	CAWSTGAAGNTIYF
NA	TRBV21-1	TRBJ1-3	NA	TGTGCCAGCAGCAAAGCCAACAGGTTAGACTCTGGAAACACCATATATTTT	CASSKANRLDSGNTIYF
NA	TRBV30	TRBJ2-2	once	TGTGCCTGGAGCTCTCTGCCGGGGCGTTTGACCGGGGAGCTGTTTTTT	CAWSSLPGRLTGELFF
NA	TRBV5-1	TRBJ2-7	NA	TGCGCCAGCAGCCCTGGCGGGAATTACGAGCAGTACTTC	CASSPGGNYEQYF
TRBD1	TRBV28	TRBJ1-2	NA	TGTGCCAGCAGTCTCCAGGGGGGCCCGTCTGGTGGCTACACCTTC	CASSLQGGPSGGYTF
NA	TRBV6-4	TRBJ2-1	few	TGTGCCAGCAGTGAGGGGGGAATTTCCTACAATGAGCAGTTCTTC	CASSEGGISYNEQFF
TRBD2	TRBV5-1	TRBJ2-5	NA	TGCGCCAGCAGCTTGAGCTTGCTAGCGGGGGGGCAGGAGACCCAGTACTTC	CASSLSLLAGGQETQYF
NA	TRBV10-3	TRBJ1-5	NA	TGTGCCATCAGTTCTCCCGGACACATTAATCAGCCCCAGCATTTT	CAISSPGHINQPQHF
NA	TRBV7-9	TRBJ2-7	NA	TGTGCCAGCAGCTTGTCTGGGGAAGGGGACGAGCAGTACTTC	CASSLSGEGDEQYF
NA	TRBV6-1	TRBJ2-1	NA	TGTGCCAGCAGTGGGGACCTCCCCGACAATGAGCAGTTCTTC	CASSGDLPDNEQFF
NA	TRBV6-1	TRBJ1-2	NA	TGTGCCAGCAGTGACTCCGGGGCTGGCTACACCTTC	CASSDSGAGYTF
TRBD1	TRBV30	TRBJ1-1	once	TGTGCCTGGAGCGGACAGGGAATAGCTGAAGCTTTCTTT	CAWSGQGIAEAFF
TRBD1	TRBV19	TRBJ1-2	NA	TGTGCCAGTAGTACGGACAGGGATAGAGGCTACACCTTC	CASSTDRDRGYTF
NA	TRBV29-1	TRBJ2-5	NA	TGCAGCGTCGAAGAGACGGGGGTACTTCAGGAGACCCAGTACTTC	CSVEETGVLQETQYF
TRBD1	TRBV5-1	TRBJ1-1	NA	TGCGCCAGCAGCCCGGGACAGGGGAAGAACACTGAAGCTTTCTTT	CASSPGQGKNTEAFF
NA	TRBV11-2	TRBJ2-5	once	TGTGCCAGCAGCTTAGCACAGGGTGGAAAGACCCAGTACTTC	CASSLAQGGKTQYF
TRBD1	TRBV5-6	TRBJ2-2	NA	TGTGCCAGCAGCGGGACAGGGGGGACCGGGGAGCTGTTTTTT	CASSGTGGTGELFF
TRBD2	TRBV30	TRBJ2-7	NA	TGTGCCTGGAGGAAGCGGGGGGCCCGCGAGCAGTACTTC	CAWRKRGAREQYF
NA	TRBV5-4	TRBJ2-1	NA	TGTGCCAGCAGCTTTGGATTAGGGGGTGAGCAGTTCTTC	CASSFGLGGEQFF
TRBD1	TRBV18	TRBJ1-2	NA	TGTGCCAGCTCACGACTTACGGGACAGCTAAGCCCTGGCTACACCTTC	CASSRLTGQLSPGYTF
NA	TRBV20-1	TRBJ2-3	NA	TGCAGTGCTAGTTTGGAAGATACGCAGTATTTT	CSASLEDTQYF
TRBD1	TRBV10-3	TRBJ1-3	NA	TGTGCCATCAGCGGGACAGGGGGCACCTTCTCTGGAAACACCATATATTTT	CAISGTGGTFSGNTIYF
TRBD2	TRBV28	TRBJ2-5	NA	TGTGCCAGCAGCCCCGGGACTAGCGGGGGGATGTACCAAGAGACCCAGTACTTC	CASSPGTSGGMYQETQYF
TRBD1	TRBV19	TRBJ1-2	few	TGTGCCAGTAGTATATATGGGGGACAGGGGAATGGCTACACCTTC	CASSIYGGQGNGYTF
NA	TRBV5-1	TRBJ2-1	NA	TGCGCCAGCAGCTTGAGGGGGAGCGGTGCTTCCTACAATGAGCAGTTCTTC	CASSLRGSGASYNEQFF
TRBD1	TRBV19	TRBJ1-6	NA	TGTGCCAGTAGTACCGGGACAGGGCGAGTGAATGTTTCACCCCTCCACTTT	CASSTGTGRVNVSPLHF
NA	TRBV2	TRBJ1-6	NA	TGTGCCAGCAGTTTTCGGCCTCAGCCATCACCCCTCCACTTT	CASSFRPQPSPLHF
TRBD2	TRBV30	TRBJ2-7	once	TGTGCCTGGAGGAACCCTAGCGGGGGAGCCTACGAGCAGTACTTC	CAWRNPSGGAYEQYF